This T cell receptor (beta chain) was found in a study of spatial heterogeneity in lung cancer. About the research overall: There were, on average, more than ten raw-read appearances for each unique TCR and UMI combination.

Study observations and caveats: In blood, ubiquitous expanded tumor TCRs appeared more at resection than follow-up.

Germline V gene data show CDR1 as WSHSY and CDR2 as SAAADI. The V gene end was trimmed by 7 bases and the J gene end by 4 bases; junction bases not matched to a gene: 5. This CDR3 is 14 amino acids long. The sample's time point: sample taken at primary tumor resection. The 65 or so donors had untreated early-stage non-small cell lung cancer. Whole RNA was taken from tumor, nontumor lung or frozen PBMC; it was then sequenced unsorted. MiXCR was run by TCRdb on the 5' RACE reads, yielding one entry per CDR3 protein. This sample has more than 60,000 distinct CDR3 sequences, with roughly 8% found just once. This clonotype showed up just a few times. Its antigen remains unidentified.

This sample comprised PBMCs, obtained at surgery. The receptor was derived from a male donor with early-stage non-small cell lung cancer. The rearrangement uses TRBV10-2 and TRBJ2-1, with 9 positions matching TRBD1. The CDR3: CASNPGQGYNEQFF. The CDR3 DNA reads TGCGCCAGCAATCCGGGACAGGGATACAATGAGCAGTTCTTC.